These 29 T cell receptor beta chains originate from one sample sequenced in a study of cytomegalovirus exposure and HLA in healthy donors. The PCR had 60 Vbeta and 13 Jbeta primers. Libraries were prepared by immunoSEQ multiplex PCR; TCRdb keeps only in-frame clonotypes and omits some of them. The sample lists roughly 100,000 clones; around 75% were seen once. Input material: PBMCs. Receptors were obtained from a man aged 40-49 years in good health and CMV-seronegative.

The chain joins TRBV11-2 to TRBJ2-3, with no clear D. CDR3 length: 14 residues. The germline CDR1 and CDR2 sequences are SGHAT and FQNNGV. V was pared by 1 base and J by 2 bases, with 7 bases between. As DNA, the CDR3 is TGTGCCAGCAGCTTAGCTAGAAACACAGATACGCAGTATTTT. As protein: CASSLARNTDTQYF.

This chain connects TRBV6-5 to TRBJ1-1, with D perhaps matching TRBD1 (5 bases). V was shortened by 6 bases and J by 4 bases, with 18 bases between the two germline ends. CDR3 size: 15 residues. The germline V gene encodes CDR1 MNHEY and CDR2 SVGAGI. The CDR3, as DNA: TGTGCCAGCAGCAAACTGCTGGGGGGAGGCACTGAAGCTTTCTTT. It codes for CASSKLLGGGTEAFF.

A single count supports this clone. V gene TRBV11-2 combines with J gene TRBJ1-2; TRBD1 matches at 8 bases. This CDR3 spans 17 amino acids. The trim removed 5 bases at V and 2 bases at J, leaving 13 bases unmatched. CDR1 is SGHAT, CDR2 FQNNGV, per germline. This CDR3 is CASSRTKGTGVNYGYTF. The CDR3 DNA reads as TGTGCCAGCAGCAGGACCAAGGGGACAGGAGTCAACTATGGCTACACCTTC.

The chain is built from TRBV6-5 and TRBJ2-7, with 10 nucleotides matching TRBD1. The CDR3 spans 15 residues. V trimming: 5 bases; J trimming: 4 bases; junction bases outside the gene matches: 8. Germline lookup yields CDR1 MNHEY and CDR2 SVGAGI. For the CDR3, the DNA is TGTGCCAGCAGTCCCTCCGGGGACAGGGGATACGAGCAGTACTTC. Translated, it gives CASSPSGDRGYEQYF.

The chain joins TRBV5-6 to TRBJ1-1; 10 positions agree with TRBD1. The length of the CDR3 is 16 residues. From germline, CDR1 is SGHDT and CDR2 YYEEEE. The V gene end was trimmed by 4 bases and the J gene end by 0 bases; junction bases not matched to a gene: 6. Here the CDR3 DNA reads TGTGCCAGCAGCGGGACAGGGGCGGGGGTGAACACTGAAGCTTTCTTT. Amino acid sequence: CASSGTGAGVNTEAFF.

CDR3 sequence: CASSDYRGKAYEQYF. The CDR3 coding sequence is TGTGCCAGCAGCGATTACAGGGGAAAAGCCTACGAGCAGTACTTC. The V gene is TRBV11-2, the J gene TRBJ2-7, with 7 bases identical to TRBD1. The length of the CDR3 is 15 residues. Germline V lookup: CDR1 SGHAT, CDR2 FQNNGV. J gave up 2 bases and V 5 bases, and 9 bases lay outside the gene matches.

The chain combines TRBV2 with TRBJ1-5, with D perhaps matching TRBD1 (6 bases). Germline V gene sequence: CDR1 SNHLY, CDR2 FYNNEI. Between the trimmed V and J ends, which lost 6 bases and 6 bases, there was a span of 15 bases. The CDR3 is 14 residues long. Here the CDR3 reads CASSLGQLVQPQHF. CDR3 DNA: TGTGCCAGCAGCCTCGGACAGCTGGTTCAGCCCCAGCATTTT.

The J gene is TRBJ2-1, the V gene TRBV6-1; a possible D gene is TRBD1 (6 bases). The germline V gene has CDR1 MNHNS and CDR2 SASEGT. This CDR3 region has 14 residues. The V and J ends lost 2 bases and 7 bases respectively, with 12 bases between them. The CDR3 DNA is TGTGCCAGCAGTGAAAATCGAGGGGGAAATGAGCAGTTCTTC. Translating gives CASSENRGGNEQFF.

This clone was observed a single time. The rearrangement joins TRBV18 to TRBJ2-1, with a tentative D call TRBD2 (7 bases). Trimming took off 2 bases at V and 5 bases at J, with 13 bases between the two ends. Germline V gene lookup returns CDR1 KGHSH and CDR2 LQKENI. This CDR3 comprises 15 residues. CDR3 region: CASSPLRGAHNEQFF. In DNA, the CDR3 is TGTGCCAGCTCACCATTACGGGGGGCCCACAATGAGCAGTTCTTC. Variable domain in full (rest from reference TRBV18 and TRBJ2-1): NAGVMQNPRHLVRRRGQEARLRCSPMKGHSHVYWYRQLPEEGLKFMVYLQKENIIDESGMPKERFSAEFPKEGPSILRIQQVVRGDSAAYFCASSPLRGAHNEQFFGPGTRLTVL.

DNA for the CDR3: TGTGCCAGCAGCAAGAGGGACTTGAACACAGATACGCAGTATTTT. Amino acids: CASSKRDLNTDTQYF. This chain links TRBV9 with TRBJ2-3; TRBD2 might be the D (6 bases). The length of the CDR3 is 15 residues. Between the trimmed V and J ends, which lost 4 bases and 2 bases, there was a span of 14 bases. In germline, CDR1 is SGDLS, CDR2 YYNGEE.

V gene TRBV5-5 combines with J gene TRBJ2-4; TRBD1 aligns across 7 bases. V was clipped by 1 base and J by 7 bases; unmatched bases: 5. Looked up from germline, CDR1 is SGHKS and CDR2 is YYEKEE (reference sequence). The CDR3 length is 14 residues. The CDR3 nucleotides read TGTGCCAGCAGCTTGACTGGGACAGATAACATTCAGTACTTC. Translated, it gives CASSLTGTDNIQYF. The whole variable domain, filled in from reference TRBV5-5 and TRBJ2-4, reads DAGVTQSPTHLIKTRGQQVTLRCSPISGHKSVSWYQQVLGQGPQFIFQYYEKEERGRGNFPDRFSARQFPNYSSELNVNALLLGDSALYLCASSLTGTDNIQYFGAGTRLSVL.

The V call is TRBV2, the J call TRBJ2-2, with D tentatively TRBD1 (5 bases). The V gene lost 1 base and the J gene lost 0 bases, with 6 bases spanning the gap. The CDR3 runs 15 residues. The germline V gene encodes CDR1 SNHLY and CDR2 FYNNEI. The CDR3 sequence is CASSEDRTNTGELFF. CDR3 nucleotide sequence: TGTGCCAGCAGTGAAGACAGGACGAACACCGGGGAGCTGTTTTTT.

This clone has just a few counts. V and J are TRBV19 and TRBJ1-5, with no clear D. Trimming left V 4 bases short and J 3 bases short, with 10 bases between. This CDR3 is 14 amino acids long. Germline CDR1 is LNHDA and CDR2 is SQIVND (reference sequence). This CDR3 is CASSTDGFNQPQHF. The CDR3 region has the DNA TGTGCCAGTAGTACAGACGGTTTCAATCAGCCCCAGCATTTT.

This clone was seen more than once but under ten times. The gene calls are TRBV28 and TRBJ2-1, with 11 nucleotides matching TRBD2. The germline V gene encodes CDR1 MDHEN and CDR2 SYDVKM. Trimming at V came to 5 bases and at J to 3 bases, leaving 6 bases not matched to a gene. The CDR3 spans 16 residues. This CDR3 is CASSSRGTSGYNEQFF. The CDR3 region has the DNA TGTGCCAGCAGTAGCCGTGGGACTAGCGGCTACAATGAGCAGTTCTTC.

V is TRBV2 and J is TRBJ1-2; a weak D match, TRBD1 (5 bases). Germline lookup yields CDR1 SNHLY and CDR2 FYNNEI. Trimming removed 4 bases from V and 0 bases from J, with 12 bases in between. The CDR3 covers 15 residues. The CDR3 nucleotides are TGTGCCAGCAGTGGTCGGGGGTATCCTAACTATGGCTACACCTTC. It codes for CASSGRGYPNYGYTF.

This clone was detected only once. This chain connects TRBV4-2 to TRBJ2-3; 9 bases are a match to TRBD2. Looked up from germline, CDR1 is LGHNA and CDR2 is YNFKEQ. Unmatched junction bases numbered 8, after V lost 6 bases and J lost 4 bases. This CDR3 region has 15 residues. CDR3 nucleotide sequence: TGTGCCAGCAGGCAGGCGGGGGGGAATTCAGATACGCAGTATTTT. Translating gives CASRQAGGNSDTQYF.

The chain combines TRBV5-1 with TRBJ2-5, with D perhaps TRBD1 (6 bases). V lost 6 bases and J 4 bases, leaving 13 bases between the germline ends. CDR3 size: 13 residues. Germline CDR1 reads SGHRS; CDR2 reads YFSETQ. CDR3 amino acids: CASKLAGAETQYF. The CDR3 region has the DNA TGCGCCAGCAAGTTAGCAGGGGCAGAGACCCAGTACTTC. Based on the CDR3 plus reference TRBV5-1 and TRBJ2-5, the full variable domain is KAGVTQTPRYLIKTRGQQVTLSCSPISGHRSVSWYQQTPGQGLQFLFEYFSETQRNKGNFPGRFSGRQFSNSRSEMNVSTLELGDSALYLCASKLAGAETQYFGPGTRLLVL.

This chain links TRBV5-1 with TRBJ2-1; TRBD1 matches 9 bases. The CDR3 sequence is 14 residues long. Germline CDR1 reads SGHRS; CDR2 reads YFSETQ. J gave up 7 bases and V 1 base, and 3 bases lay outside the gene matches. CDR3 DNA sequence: TGCGCCAGCAGCTTGAGACAGGGGGGGAATGAGCAGTTCTTC. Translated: CASSLRQGGNEQFF.

The CDR3 loop is CASRKQGAKNIQYF. The DNA for the CDR3 is TGTGCCAGCAGGAAACAGGGAGCCAAAAACATTCAGTACTTC. The gene calls are TRBV6-1 and TRBJ2-4; D may be TRBD1 (6 bases). Germline V gene data show CDR1 as MNHNS and CDR2 as SASEGT. CDR3 size: 14 residues. The germline V and J ends were trimmed by 6 bases and 0 bases, with 9 bases remaining between them.

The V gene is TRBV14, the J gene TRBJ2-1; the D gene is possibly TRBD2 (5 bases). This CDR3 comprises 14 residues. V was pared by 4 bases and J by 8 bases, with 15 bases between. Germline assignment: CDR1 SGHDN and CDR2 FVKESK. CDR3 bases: TGTGCCAGCAGCCCACTCCGGGGAAGCGATGAGCAGTTCTTC. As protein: CASSPLRGSDEQFF.

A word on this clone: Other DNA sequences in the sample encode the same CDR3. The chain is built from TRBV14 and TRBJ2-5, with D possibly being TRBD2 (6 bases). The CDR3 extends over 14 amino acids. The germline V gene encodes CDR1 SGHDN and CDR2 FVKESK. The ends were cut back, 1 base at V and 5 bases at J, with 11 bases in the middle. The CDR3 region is CASSQGGAGETQYF. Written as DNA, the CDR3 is TGTGCCAGCAGCCAAGGCGGGGCCGGTGAGACCCAGTACTTC.

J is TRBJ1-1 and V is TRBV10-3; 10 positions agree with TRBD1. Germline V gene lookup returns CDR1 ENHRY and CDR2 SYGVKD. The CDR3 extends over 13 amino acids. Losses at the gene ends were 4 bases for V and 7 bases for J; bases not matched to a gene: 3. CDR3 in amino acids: CAISGRDRGEAFF. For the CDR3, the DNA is TGTGCCATCAGTGGCCGGGACAGGGGTGAAGCTTTCTTT.

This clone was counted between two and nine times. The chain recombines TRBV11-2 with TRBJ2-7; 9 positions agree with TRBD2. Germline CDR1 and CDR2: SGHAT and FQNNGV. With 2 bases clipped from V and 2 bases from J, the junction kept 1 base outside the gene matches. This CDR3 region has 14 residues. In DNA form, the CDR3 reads TGTGCCAGCAGCTTACTAGCGGGGCCCTACGAGCAGTACTTC. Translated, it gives CASSLLAGPYEQYF.

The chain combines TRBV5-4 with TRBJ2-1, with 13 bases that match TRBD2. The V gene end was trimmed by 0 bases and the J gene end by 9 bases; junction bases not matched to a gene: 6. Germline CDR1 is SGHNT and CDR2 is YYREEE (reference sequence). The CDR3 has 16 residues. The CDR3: CASSLGLAGGGGEQFF. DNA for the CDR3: TGTGCCAGCAGCTTGGGACTAGCGGGGGGCGGGGGTGAGCAGTTCTTC.

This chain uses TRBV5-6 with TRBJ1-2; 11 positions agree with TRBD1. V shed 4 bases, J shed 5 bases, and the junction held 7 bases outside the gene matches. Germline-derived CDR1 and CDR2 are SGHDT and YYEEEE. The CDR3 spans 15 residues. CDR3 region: CASSPGTGGGYGYTF. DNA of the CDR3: TGTGCCAGCAGCCCAGGGACAGGGGGGGGGTATGGCTACACCTTC.

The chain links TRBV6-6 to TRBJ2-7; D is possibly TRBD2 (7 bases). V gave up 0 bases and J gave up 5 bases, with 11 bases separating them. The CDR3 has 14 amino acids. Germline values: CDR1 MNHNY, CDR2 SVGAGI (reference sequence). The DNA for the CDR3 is TGTGCCAGCAGTTACTCTGCGGGGGCCCACGAGCAGTACTTC. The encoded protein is CASSYSAGAHEQYF.

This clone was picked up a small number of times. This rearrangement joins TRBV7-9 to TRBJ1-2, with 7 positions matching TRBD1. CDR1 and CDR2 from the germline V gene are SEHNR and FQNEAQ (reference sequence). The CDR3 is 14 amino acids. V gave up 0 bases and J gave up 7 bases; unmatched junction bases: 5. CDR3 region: CASSLAGGVSGYTF. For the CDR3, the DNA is TGTGCCAGCAGCTTAGCAGGGGGCGTTTCTGGCTACACCTTC.

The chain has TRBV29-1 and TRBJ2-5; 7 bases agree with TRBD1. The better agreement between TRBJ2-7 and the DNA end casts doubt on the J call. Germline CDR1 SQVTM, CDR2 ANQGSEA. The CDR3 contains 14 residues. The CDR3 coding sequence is TGCAGCGTTGCGAGTTCGACAGGGCTCCACGAGCAGTACTTC. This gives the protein CSVASSTGLHEQYF.

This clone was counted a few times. The CDR3 nucleotides are TGTGCCAGCAGCTTAAGCGGGGAGACCCAGTACTTC. This gives the protein CASSLSGETQYF. V and J are TRBV7-9 and TRBJ2-5, with D maybe TRBD2 (6 bases). This CDR3 region has 12 residues. V dropped 2 bases and J dropped 5 bases, with 6 bases sitting between them. The germline V gene has CDR1 SEHNR and CDR2 FQNEAQ (reference sequence).